This T cell receptor (beta chain) was captured in a study of blood T cell repertoires in COVID-19. Clones were read by immunoSEQ multiplex PCR, and TCRdb kept only the in-frame ones, dropping some. This table holds 150,000 to 200,000 clones, about 80% found once. From germline, CDR1 is SQVTM and CDR2 ANQGSEA. Unmatched junction bases numbered 10, after V lost 6 bases and J lost 0 bases. The CDR3 has 16 residues. The sequence was collected from a human donor with acute or convalescent COVID-19. The donor label of this sample is uncertain. The genes are TRBV29-1 and TRBJ2-2, with TRBD1 identical over 7 bases. Input material: peripheral blood. The chain's CDR3 is CSVQSFGQANTGELFF. In DNA form, the CDR3 reads TGCAGCGTCCAATCCTTTGGACAGGCGAACACCGGGGAGCTGTTTTTT.